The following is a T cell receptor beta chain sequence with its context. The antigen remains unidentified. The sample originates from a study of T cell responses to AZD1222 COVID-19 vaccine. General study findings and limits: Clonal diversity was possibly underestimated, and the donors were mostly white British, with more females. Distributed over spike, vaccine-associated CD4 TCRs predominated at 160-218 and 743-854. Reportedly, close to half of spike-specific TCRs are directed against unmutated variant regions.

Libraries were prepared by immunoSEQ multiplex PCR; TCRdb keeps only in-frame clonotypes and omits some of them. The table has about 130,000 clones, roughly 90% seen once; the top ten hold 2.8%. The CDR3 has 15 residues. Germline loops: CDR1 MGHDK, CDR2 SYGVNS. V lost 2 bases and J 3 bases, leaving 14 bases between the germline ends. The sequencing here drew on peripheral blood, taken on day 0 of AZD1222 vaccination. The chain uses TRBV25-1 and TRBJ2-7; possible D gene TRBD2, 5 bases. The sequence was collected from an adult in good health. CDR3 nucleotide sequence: TGTGCCAGCAGTGAAACTAGGCACAGACACTACGAGCAGTACTTC. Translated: CASSETRHRHYEQYF.